This TCR beta chain was captured in a study of T cell repertoires in cytomegalovirus infection. At the level of the study: Indicated by public TCR beta signatures were CMV infection and matching HLA type. Study conclusions and caveats: Ex vivo, HLA-C-restricted CMV-specific TCR beta clonotypes prevailed over the rest of the response.

For this clonotype: The antigen remains undetermined.

Trimming took 0 bases from V and 0 from J, leaving 15 bases between them. CDR3 size: 18 residues. The germline gives CDR1 MNHEY, CDR2 SMNVEV (reference sequence). TCRdb re-called the reads through MiXCR, storing one row per CDR3 protein. Among some 180,000 distinct CDR3 sequences listed, 17% were seen once. This receptor was identified in a human donor in good health (CMV status not recorded). Some clones in this sample may be carry-over from other donors' samples. The chain uses TRBV27 and TRBJ2-1, with unresolved D. The sample was CD8+ T cells from PBMCs. CDR3 DNA: TGTGCCAGCAGTTTATCGCCCGTGGTGCCGGGCTCCTACAATGAGCAGTTCTTC. This encodes CASSLSPVVPGSYNEQFF.